Here is one TCR beta chain with its context. The CDR3 runs to 15 residues. Losses at the gene ends were 6 bases for V and 7 bases for J; bases not matched to a gene: 8. The V gene's germline CDR1 is LGHNA and CDR2 YNFKEQ. This sample stems from a study of patients and donors after allogeneic stem cell transplantation. TCRdb passed the RT-PCR reads through MiXCR, listing each CDR3 protein once. This sample has 30,000 to 40,000 distinct CDR3 sequences, with around 40% found just once. The chain uses TRBV4-2 and TRBJ2-1, with 11 bases identical to TRBD2. This TCR was sampled from a human donor who was either an allogeneic HSCT recipient or a stem cell or donor lymphocyte infusion donor (not recorded which). It is not recorded whose cells these are; they may come from a transplant donor. The sequenced sample was blood, either unsorted or a sorted T cell fraction (not recorded which). In DNA, the CDR3 is TGTGCCAGCAGGTCACTAGCGGGAGTGAAGAATGAGCAGTTCTTC. It codes for CASRSLAGVKNEQFF.